This T cell receptor beta chain was sequenced in a study of radiation and T cells in renal cell carcinoma (dated by TCRdb to the early 2020s). Looking at the study overall: The samples were obtained from a clinical trial, where primary renal cell carcinomas were treated with 15 Gy stereotactic body radiation therapy and then removed by nephrectomy 4 weeks afterward. In total, fewer than 55 samples underwent TCR beta sequencing: 25 or so tumors plus 27 peripheral blood samples. A total of roughly 3,900,000 unique CDR3 nucleotide sequences, encoding 2.5 million to 3 million unique CDR3 amino acid sequences, were found across all 55 or so samples.

The sample's time point label, in plain terms: blood 2 weeks post-SBRT. The treatment or condition label for this specimen denotes: 15 Gy SBRT to primary tumor, nephrectomy 4 weeks later. Serial peripheral blood from radiation-treated patients was sampled at baseline, 2 weeks and 4 weeks after SBRT to track tumor-enriched clonotypes. All patients had renal cell carcinoma with clear cell pathology. Genomic DNA for TCR sequencing was prepared using the QIAamp DNA Blood Mini Kit (Qiagen). Samples were included in the analyses only if all quality control checks were passed. As concerns this clone: The target of this receptor is not known. No clone much larger than this one lies a single base away; base qualities are absent.

The immunoSEQ kit was used, according to the manufacturer's recommendations, to generate TCR beta libraries from genomic DNA. Library preparation used a first multiplex PCR with proprietary primers, then a second PCR adding unique barcodes, with bead cleanups after each round. A positive control reaction and a negative control reaction, both provided in the kit, were run with every batch of samples. The final libraries were assessed on an Agilent 4200 TapeStation D1000 ScreenTape, pooled by volume, and quantified by qPCR. Sequencing was performed on an Illumina NextSeq500 using a MidOutput 150-cycle cartridge, with 156 Read1 cycles, 15 Index1 cycles, and the kit custom primers. The pooled library was loaded at around 1 pM, and about 21% PhiX control was spiked in. The original pipeline was this. Vendor-processed data were analyzed in R, with a clonotype defined as all T cells sharing the same CDR3 nucleotide sequence. In the clone abundance analyses, frequencies were normalized to the 10,000 most abundant clones in each sample. Public T cell clones, averaging fewer than five per sample, were removed before analysis. An abundance difference of at least 32-fold between compartments was the criterion for calling clonotypes tumor-enriched or baseline blood-enriched. A beta-binomial differential abundance model was used to identify clonotypes that expanded or contracted between blood time points. Tumor-blood repertoire similarity was measured with the Baroni-Urbani and Buser coefficient, and groups were compared using two-tailed Wilcoxon tests in R. Imported from immuneACCESS, the table was reduced by TCRdb to in-frame sequences with V and J called. These copies leave out some clones; in studies compared against another copy, an unresolved V gene accounts for under half, and the cause of the remainder is not known. V and J calls and clone size are those listed in that table; D and trimming were worked out from the DNA. Across this sample there are tens of thousands of clones, with around 81% seen only once. The ten largest clones represent roughly 7.4% of the sample.

What the research found in general, with its limitations: In blood, the top tumor clonotypes increased between baseline and 2 weeks post-radiation and then shrank by 4 weeks, which suggests that tumor-resident clones expanded only transiently. Because the trial had a single-armed design, the trial could not examine how radiation dose or scheduling affected the TCR repertoire. Dynamics of the blood repertoire were not tracked past 4 weeks after treatment. Because no pretreatment tumor biopsies were available, whether clonotypes were present in the tumor at baseline could not be determined.

This TCR was recovered from a man between 60 and 70 years old with renal cell carcinoma. The source was blood, collected from a patient whose treatment included radiotherapy and nephrectomy.

The DNA reads as follows: TGTGCCAGCTCAGCGACCAGTGAGACCCAGTACTTC. Its product reads: CASSATSETQYF. The V gene is TRBV18 and the J gene is TRBJ2-5; confidence is insufficient to name the D gene. Trimming at the junction amounts to 5 bases on V and 5 bases on J, and the germline ends lie 9 bases apart. In the germline V gene, CDR1 corresponds to KGHSH and CDR2 to LQKENI. Including the terminal cysteine and phenylalanine, the CDR3 comprises 12 residues. Only the CDR3 DNA stays, 36 bases, in frame from base 1.